The subject of this entry is one T cell receptor (beta chain). These data originate in a study of shared clonotypes between healthy human individuals. Terminally differentiated effector memory CD45RA+ cells were excluded by CCR7 positive selection of CD45RO-negative cells. Sequencing used immunoSEQ multiplex PCR; TCRdb keeps in-frame clones, though not all of them. The table shows about 680,000 clones, with around 90% occurring only once. The V end lost 5 bases, the J end lost 8 bases, and 7 bases lay between the germline ends. CDR1 SEHNR and CDR2 FQNEAQ come from the germline V gene (reference sequence). This CDR3 spans 11 amino acids.

The sequencing sample was made of naive CD8+ T cells sorted from blood. The receptor comes from a man aged 25-40 years in good health. The chain combines TRBV7-9 with TRBJ2-1, with D uncertain. As DNA, the CDR3 is TGTGCCAGCAGCCGCTGGGATGAGCAGTTCTTC. This encodes CASSRWDEQFF.